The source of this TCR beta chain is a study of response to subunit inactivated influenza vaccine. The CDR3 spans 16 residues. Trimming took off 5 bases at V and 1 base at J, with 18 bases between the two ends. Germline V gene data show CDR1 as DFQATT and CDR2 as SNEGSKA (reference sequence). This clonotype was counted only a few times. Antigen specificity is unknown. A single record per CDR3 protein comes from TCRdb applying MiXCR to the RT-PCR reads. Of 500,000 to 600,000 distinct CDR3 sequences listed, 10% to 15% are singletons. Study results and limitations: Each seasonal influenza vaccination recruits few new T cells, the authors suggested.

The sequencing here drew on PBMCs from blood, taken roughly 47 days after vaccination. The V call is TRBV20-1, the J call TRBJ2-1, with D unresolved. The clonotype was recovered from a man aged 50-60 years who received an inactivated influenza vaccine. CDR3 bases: TGCAGTGCTCTCAACCCTAGAGGCAGGTCCTACAATGAGCAGTTCTTC. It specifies CSALNPRGRSYNEQFF.